The following is a T cell receptor (beta chain) sequence with its context. V was pared by 3 bases and J by 2 bases, with 4 bases of the junction left unmatched. Looked up from germline, CDR1 is KGHSH and CDR2 is LQKENI. There are 15 residues in the CDR3. As processed by the authors: For nucleated cells, counts were estimated from reference gene primer amplification. Sequenced by immunoSEQ multiplex PCR; TCRdb stores in-frame clones only, minus some. The V and J calls and clone size are taken from that table; D and trimming were inferred from the DNA. The profile covers some 250,000 clones, with around 90% appearing a single time and around 0.8% taken by the ten largest. The entry originates in a study of blood T cell repertoires in COVID-19. The wider study: From the United States, Italy and Spain came samples of acute and convalescent COVID-19. From T cells, B-cell-depleted T cells, or PBMCs came the material, which was cDNA or gDNA.

The sequenced sample was peripheral blood. This clonotype was obtained from a woman between 25 and 40 years old with acute or convalescent COVID-19. The gene calls are TRBV18 and TRBJ2-1, with 7 bases identical to TRBD1. The CDR3 sequence is CASSPRDRAYNEQFF. CDR3 coding DNA: TGTGCCAGCTCACCGAGAGACAGGGCCTACAATGAGCAGTTCTTC.